Listed below are T cell receptor beta chains from one sample, sequenced in a study of blood T cell repertoires in COVID-19. The method was immunoSEQ multiplex PCR; TCRdb's version includes in-frame clones alone and lacks a portion of them. The sample yields some 190,000 clones, around nine tenths seen once. Material for sequencing was peripheral blood. The receptors here all came from a woman aged 40 to 50 who had recovered from COVID-19. The CDR3 runs from the conserved cysteine through the conserved F or W. Each record gives: D gene, V gene, clone size, J gene, CDR3 protein, CDR3 DNA. D genes are given only for firm matches. Clone sizes are given selectively: once, few, many, or a class where the clone is expanded.

d_call: TRBD2
v_call: TRBV20-1
clone_size: -
j_call: TRBJ2-4
cdr3_aa: CSASSGGENIQYF
cdr3_nt: TGCAGTGCTAGTTCGGGGGGAGAAAACATTCAGTACTTC

d_call: -
v_call: TRBV7-9
clone_size: -
j_call: TRBJ1-2
cdr3_aa: CASNRGAYGYTF
cdr3_nt: TGTGCCAGCAACCGCGGAGCGTATGGCTACACCTTC

d_call: TRBD1
v_call: TRBV19
clone_size: -
j_call: TRBJ1-2
cdr3_aa: CASSIEGQVEYLRGYTF
cdr3_nt: TGTGCCAGTAGTATTGAGGGACAGGTCGAGTATCTTCGAGGCTACACCTTC

d_call: TRBD1
v_call: TRBV19
clone_size: -
j_call: TRBJ1-5
cdr3_aa: CASSPPRDRVWNQPQHF
cdr3_nt: TGTGCCAGTAGTCCACCCCGGGACAGGGTCTGGAATCAGCCCCAGCATTTT

d_call: TRBD1
v_call: TRBV6-5
clone_size: -
j_call: TRBJ1-2
cdr3_aa: CASSFQTGPHNYGYTF
cdr3_nt: TGTGCCAGCAGTTTCCAGACAGGGCCCCATAACTATGGCTACACCTTC

d_call: -
v_call: TRBV10-3
clone_size: -
j_call: TRBJ1-5
cdr3_aa: CAISERAEWTADQPQHF
cdr3_nt: TGTGCCATCAGTGAGCGGGCGGAGTGGACAGCCGATCAGCCCCAGCATTTT

d_call: -
v_call: TRBV3-1/TRBV3-2
clone_size: few
j_call: TRBJ2-1
cdr3_aa: CASSQRVGEQFF
cdr3_nt: TGTGCCAGCAGCCAACGGGTAGGTGAGCAGTTCTTC

d_call: -
v_call: TRBV7-2
clone_size: -
j_call: TRBJ1-4
cdr3_aa: CASSLRGTSVATNEKLFF
cdr3_nt: TGTGCCAGCAGCTTACGGGGGACCTCCGTTGCAACTAATGAAAAACTGTTTTTT

d_call: TRBD2
v_call: TRBV4-2
clone_size: -
j_call: TRBJ2-1
cdr3_aa: CASSQSPGTSGNGEQFF
cdr3_nt: TGTGCCAGCAGCCAAAGCCCCGGGACTAGCGGGAATGGTGAGCAGTTCTTC

d_call: -
v_call: TRBV9
clone_size: -
j_call: TRBJ1-2
cdr3_aa: CASSVEIIGDYGYTF
cdr3_nt: TGTGCCAGCAGCGTAGAGATCATCGGGGACTATGGCTACACCTTC

d_call: -
v_call: TRBV28
clone_size: once
j_call: TRBJ1-4
cdr3_aa: CASSNRDLPEKLFF
cdr3_nt: TGTGCCAGCAGTAACAGGGATCTCCCTGAAAAACTGTTTTTT

d_call: TRBD2
v_call: TRBV19
clone_size: few
j_call: TRBJ2-1
cdr3_aa: CASAETSVQNEQFF
cdr3_nt: TGTGCCAGTGCGGAGACTAGCGTCCAGAATGAGCAGTTCTTC

d_call: -
v_call: TRBV13
clone_size: -
j_call: TRBJ1-1
cdr3_aa: CASSEQGRGTEAFF
cdr3_nt: TGTGCCAGCAGCGAACAGGGTCGAGGCACTGAAGCTTTCTTT

d_call: TRBD2
v_call: TRBV19
clone_size: few
j_call: TRBJ2-2
cdr3_aa: CASSMASGNTGELFF
cdr3_nt: TGTGCCAGTAGTATGGCTAGCGGGAACACCGGGGAGCTGTTTTTT

d_call: -
v_call: TRBV7-6
clone_size: -
j_call: TRBJ1-2
cdr3_aa: CASSLEAGLGYGYTF
cdr3_nt: TGTGCCAGCAGCTTAGAGGCAGGGTTGGGGTATGGCTACACCTTC

d_call: -
v_call: TRBV15
clone_size: -
j_call: TRBJ2-1
cdr3_aa: CATSRVVSGSNNEQFF
cdr3_nt: TGTGCCACCAGCAGAGTAGTGAGCGGTTCAAACAATGAGCAGTTCTTC

d_call: TRBD1
v_call: TRBV5-6
clone_size: -
j_call: TRBJ1-2
cdr3_aa: CASSYWGQKNTGYTF
cdr3_nt: TGTGCCAGCAGCTACTGGGGACAGAAGAACACCGGCTACACCTTC

d_call: -
v_call: TRBV12-3/TRBV12-4
clone_size: many
j_call: TRBJ1-1
cdr3_aa: CASRRRNTEAFF
cdr3_nt: TGTGCCAGCAGAAGGAGGAACACTGAAGCTTTCTTT

d_call: TRBD2
v_call: TRBV18
clone_size: -
j_call: TRBJ2-5
cdr3_aa: CASSRPGLANNQETQYF
cdr3_nt: TGTGCCAGCTCTCGACCGGGACTAGCGAACAACCAAGAGACCCAGTACTTC

d_call: -
v_call: TRBV6-1
clone_size: once
j_call: TRBJ1-1
cdr3_aa: CASSEVLSNTEAFF
cdr3_nt: TGTGCCAGCAGTGAAGTACTGTCGAACACTGAAGCTTTCTTT

d_call: TRBD1
v_call: TRBV5-1
clone_size: once
j_call: TRBJ1-3
cdr3_aa: CASSGGQTASGNTIYF
cdr3_nt: TGCGCCAGCAGCGGGGGACAGACGGCCTCTGGAAACACCATATATTTT

d_call: -
v_call: TRBV21-1
clone_size: -
j_call: TRBJ2-1
cdr3_aa: CASSKTSGGGDEQFF
cdr3_nt: TGTGCCAGCAGCAAGACTAGCGGGGGGGGCGATGAGCAGTTCTTC

d_call: TRBD2
v_call: TRBV5-6
clone_size: -
j_call: TRBJ2-3
cdr3_aa: CASSLMSGRVDTQYF
cdr3_nt: TGTGCCAGCAGCTTGATGAGCGGGAGGGTGGATACGCAGTATTTT

d_call: -
v_call: TRBV5-1
clone_size: -
j_call: TRBJ1-2
cdr3_aa: CASSLDTANYGYTF
cdr3_nt: TGCGCCAGCAGCTTGGACACAGCTAACTATGGCTACACCTTC

d_call: TRBD1
v_call: TRBV15
clone_size: few
j_call: TRBJ2-4
cdr3_aa: CATSRSTGALAKNIQYF
cdr3_nt: TGTGCCACCAGCAGATCGACAGGGGCCTTAGCCAAAAACATTCAGTACTTC

d_call: TRBD1
v_call: TRBV10-3
clone_size: -
j_call: TRBJ2-7
cdr3_aa: CATLYSGTGNYEQYF
cdr3_nt: TGTGCCACCCTATACTCCGGGACAGGGAACTACGAGCAGTACTTC

d_call: TRBD1
v_call: TRBV7-8
clone_size: -
j_call: TRBJ2-7
cdr3_aa: CASSLVSMGQGSPYEQYF
cdr3_nt: TGTGCCAGCAGCTTAGTCTCTATGGGACAGGGATCCCCCTACGAGCAGTACTTC

d_call: TRBD2
v_call: TRBV30
clone_size: -
j_call: TRBJ2-5
cdr3_aa: CAWNRDYQEETQYF
cdr3_nt: TGTGCCTGGAACCGGGACTACCAAGAAGAGACCCAGTACTTC

d_call: TRBD2
v_call: TRBV5-4
clone_size: -
j_call: TRBJ2-2
cdr3_aa: CASQPSGANTGELFF
cdr3_nt: TGTGCCAGCCAGCCTAGCGGGGCAAACACCGGGGAGCTGTTTTTT

d_call: TRBD1
v_call: TRBV30
clone_size: -
j_call: TRBJ1-3
cdr3_aa: CASNRGDGNTIYF
cdr3_nt: TGTGCCTCCAACAGGGGAGACGGAAACACCATATATTTT

d_call: TRBD2
v_call: TRBV30
clone_size: -
j_call: TRBJ2-1
cdr3_aa: CAWSYGLAASYNEQFF
cdr3_nt: TGTGCCTGGAGTTACGGACTAGCGGCCTCCTACAATGAGCAGTTCTTC

d_call: TRBD1
v_call: TRBV7-9
clone_size: -
j_call: TRBJ2-7
cdr3_aa: CASSPSGTGEYEQYF
cdr3_nt: TGTGCCAGCAGCCCTTCCGGGACAGGGGAGTACGAGCAGTACTTC

d_call: -
v_call: TRBV7-2
clone_size: -
j_call: TRBJ2-1
cdr3_aa: CASSLGGRTNNEQFF
cdr3_nt: TGTGCCAGCAGCTTAGGTGGCAGAACCAACAATGAGCAGTTCTTC

d_call: TRBD1
v_call: TRBV28
clone_size: once
j_call: TRBJ1-6
cdr3_aa: CASRIGQGNSPLHF
cdr3_nt: TGTGCCAGCAGGATAGGACAGGGTAATTCACCCCTCCACTTT

d_call: -
v_call: TRBV24-1
clone_size: -
j_call: TRBJ2-3
cdr3_aa: CATSDRGRGITDTQYF
cdr3_nt: TGTGCCACCAGTGACCGGGGTAGAGGGATCACAGATACGCAGTATTTT

d_call: -
v_call: TRBV7-6
clone_size: -
j_call: TRBJ2-3
cdr3_aa: CASSLLPTGTDTQYF
cdr3_nt: TGTGCCAGCAGCTTACTACCAACAGGCACAGATACGCAGTATTTT

d_call: -
v_call: TRBV12-5
clone_size: -
j_call: TRBJ1-2
cdr3_aa: CASGLRGGVYGYTF
cdr3_nt: TGTGCTAGTGGTTTGCGAGGGGGAGTCTATGGCTACACCTTC

d_call: TRBD2
v_call: TRBV7-2
clone_size: -
j_call: TRBJ2-1
cdr3_aa: CASSLALGTSGSSYNEQFF
cdr3_nt: TGTGCCAGCAGCTTAGCGCTAGGGACTAGCGGAAGCTCCTACAATGAGCAGTTCTTC

d_call: -
v_call: TRBV19
clone_size: -
j_call: TRBJ2-3
cdr3_aa: CASTEHSTDTQYF
cdr3_nt: TGTGCCTCGACAGAACATTCCACAGATACGCAGTATTTT

d_call: TRBD2
v_call: TRBV4-3
clone_size: -
j_call: TRBJ2-1
cdr3_aa: CASSQDLAGVYNEQFF
cdr3_nt: TGCGCCAGCAGCCAAGATCTAGCGGGAGTCTACAATGAGCAGTTCTTC

d_call: -
v_call: TRBV30
clone_size: -
j_call: TRBJ2-3
cdr3_aa: CAWWSAGTQYF
cdr3_nt: TGTGCCTGGTGGTCCGCGGGTACGCAGTATTTT

d_call: TRBD1
v_call: TRBV2
clone_size: -
j_call: TRBJ2-7
cdr3_aa: CASDGTGRYEQYF
cdr3_nt: TGTGCCAGCGACGGGACAGGGAGGTACGAGCAGTACTTC